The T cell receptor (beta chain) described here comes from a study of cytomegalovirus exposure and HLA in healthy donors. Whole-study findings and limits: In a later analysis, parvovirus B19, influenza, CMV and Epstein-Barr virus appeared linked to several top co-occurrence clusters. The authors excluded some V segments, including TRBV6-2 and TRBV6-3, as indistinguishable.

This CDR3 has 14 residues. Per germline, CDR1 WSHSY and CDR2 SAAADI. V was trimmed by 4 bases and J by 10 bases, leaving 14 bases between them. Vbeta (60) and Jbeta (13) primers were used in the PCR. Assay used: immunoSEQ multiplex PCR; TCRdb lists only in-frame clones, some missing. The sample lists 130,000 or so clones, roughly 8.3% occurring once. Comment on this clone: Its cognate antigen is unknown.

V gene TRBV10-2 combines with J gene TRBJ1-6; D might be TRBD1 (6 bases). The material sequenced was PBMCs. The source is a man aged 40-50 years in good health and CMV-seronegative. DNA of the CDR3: TGCGCCAGCAGTGTAAGGGACATAAGATCACCCCTCCACTTT. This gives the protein CASSVRDIRSPLHF.